The sequence of this T cell receptor beta chain was determined in a study of T-cell reconstitution after alpha-beta-depleted transplantation in children. As it was prepared, the TCRbeta library received unique molecular identifiers. Via MiXCR, TCRdb re-called the PCR reads, giving one row per CDR3 protein. The table shows around 600,000 distinct CDR3 sequences, with around 16% occurring only once. This clonotype has more than one count but fewer than ten. The V and J ends lost 2 bases and 0 bases respectively, with 14 bases between them. The CDR3 is 16 amino acids. From germline, CDR1 is DFQATT and CDR2 SNEGSKA (reference sequence).

The source material was PBMCs from the stem cell graft donor, sampled from the stem cell graft. V is TRBV20-1 and J is TRBJ1-5, with D perhaps TRBD1 (6 bases). This TCR was sampled from a human donor who donated a stem cell graft to a child with acute myeloid leukemia. CDR3 in DNA: TGCAGTGCTAGATTACAGGGTTCGGGTAGCAATCAGCCCCAGCATTTT. As protein: CSARLQGSGSNQPQHF.